A single T cell receptor (beta chain) is shown here with its context. This specimen comes from a study of blood T cell repertoires in COVID-19. Turning to the study itself: COVID-19 samples from acute and convalescent phases originated in the United States, Italy and Spain. Sources were T cells, B-cell-depleted T cells, or PBMCs; the material itself was cDNA or gDNA.

In the study's own analysis: Quantification of nucleated cells was approximated via reference gene primer amplification. Produced via immunoSEQ multiplex PCR; TCRdb's table is partial and in-frame only. V and J calls and clone size are given by that table; D and trimming were obtained from the DNA. In the table there are 200,000 to 250,000 clones, around three quarters of which are singletons. Germline CDR1 and CDR2: LNHDA and SQIVND (reference sequence). The V and J ends lost 3 bases and 6 bases, in that order; junction bases with no gene match: 12. This CDR3 contains 16 residues. This clonotype was sampled from a woman aged 70-85 years with acute or convalescent COVID-19. What was sequenced was peripheral blood. The gene calls are TRBV19 and TRBJ1-2; 8 bases align to TRBD1. The CDR3 reads CASSIPGGAYFHGYTF. CDR3 DNA: TGTGCCAGTAGTATTCCAGGGGGCGCTTATTTTCATGGCTACACCTTC. Full variable domain (remainder filled in from reference TRBV19 and TRBJ1-2): DGGITQSPKYLFRKEGQNVTLSCEQNLNHDAMYWYRQDPGQGLRLIYYSQIVNDFQKGDIAEGYSVSREKKESFPLTVTSAQKNPTAFYLCASSIPGGAYFHGYTFGSGTRLTVV.